One and the same sample provided the 15 T cell receptor beta chains below, sequenced in a study of cytomegalovirus exposure and HLA in healthy donors. PCR was performed using 60 Vbeta and 13 Jbeta primers. Profiled with immunoSEQ multiplex PCR; TCRdb holds only in-frame clones, not every one. The table includes roughly 200,000 clones, 70% detected once. The sequenced sample was PBMCs. The receptors derive from a man in his forties or fifties in good health and CMV-seropositive.

The V and J genes are TRBV2 and TRBJ1-1, with D tentatively TRBD1 (5 bases). The CDR3 is 10 residues long. V lost 6 bases and J lost 10, with 9 bases in between. Per the germline V gene, CDR1 is SNHLY and CDR2 is FYNNEI. The CDR3, as DNA: TGTGCCAGCAGGGGCAGGGTAGCTTTCTTT. Translated: CASRGRVAFF.

This chain links TRBV6-1 with TRBJ2-7; D may be TRBD2 (5 bases). The germline CDR1 and CDR2 sequences are MNHNS and SASEGT. The germline V and J ends were trimmed by 3 bases and 3 bases, with 18 bases remaining between them. There are 16 residues in the CDR3. CDR3 sequence reads: CASSEWRSGPNYEQYF. The CDR3 DNA reads TGTGCCAGCAGTGAGTGGAGGTCCGGACCGAACTACGAGCAGTACTTC.

The chain joins TRBV19 to TRBJ2-1; the D gene is possibly TRBD2 (6 bases). The germline V gene encodes CDR1 LNHDA and CDR2 SQIVND (reference sequence). The CDR3 has 13 residues. Trimming took off 4 bases at V and 7 bases at J, with 11 bases between the two ends. This CDR3 reads CASSNSGTNEQFF. In DNA form, the CDR3 reads TGTGCCAGTAGTAACTCCGGGACTAATGAGCAGTTCTTC.

The V call is TRBV5-6, the J call TRBJ1-2; D remains unclear. The germline gives CDR1 SGHDT, CDR2 YYEEEE. V was clipped by 2 bases and J by 4 bases, with 9 bases between them. The length of the CDR3 is 13 residues. This chain's CDR3 is CASSFEGAYGYTF. CDR3 coding DNA: TGTGCCAGCAGCTTTGAGGGTGCCTATGGCTACACCTTC.

As DNA, the CDR3 is TGTGCCAGCAGTTTAAACGGCGGGGGGCTCGGGGAGACCCAGTACTTC. This sequence encodes CASSLNGGGLGETQYF. V usage is TRBV27 and J usage is TRBJ2-5; 8 nucleotides agree with TRBD2. The ends lost 2 bases at V and 5 bases at J; junction bases unmatched: 10. Germline V gene data show CDR1 as MNHEY and CDR2 as SMNVEV (reference sequence). CDR3 length: 16 amino acids.

The rearrangement links TRBV6-6 to TRBJ2-4, with a tentative D call TRBD2 (6 bases). Germline CDR1 MNHNY, CDR2 SVGAGI (reference sequence). CDR3 length equals 13 residues. CDR3 nucleotides: TGTTGGGGGGAGGCCGTAGCCAAAAACATTCAGTACTTC. Protein: CWGEAVAKNIQYF.

The V call is TRBV6-5, the J call TRBJ1-2; 7 bases match TRBD1. The V and J ends lost 0 bases and 7 bases, in that order; junction bases with no gene match: 5. Germline V lookup: CDR1 MNHEY, CDR2 SVGAGI. The CDR3 length is 14 residues. CDR3 residues: CASSYSGQKLGYTF. The CDR3 bases are TGTGCCAGCAGTTACTCGGGACAGAAACTTGGCTACACCTTC.

This rearrangement joins TRBV6-5 to TRBJ1-2; 8 nucleotides align to TRBD1. The CDR3 spans 15 residues. CDR1 and CDR2 (germline): MNHEY, SVGAGI. The J segment lost 2 bases and the V segment lost 2 bases, leaving 4 bases of the junction unmatched. The CDR3 spells CASSYPRTGNYGYTF. In nucleotides, the CDR3 is TGTGCCAGCAGTTACCCAAGGACAGGGAACTATGGCTACACCTTC.

The chain combines TRBV19 with TRBJ1-2; D perhaps matches TRBD1 (5 bases). This CDR3 contains 13 residues. Trimming took 7 bases from V and 8 from J, leaving 17 bases between them. Germline CDR1 reads LNHDA; CDR2 reads SQIVND (reference sequence). The CDR3 sequence is CASTTRGRDGYTF. Written as DNA, the CDR3 is TGTGCCAGTACCACCCGAGGGAGGGACGGCTACACCTTC.

There are a few counts of this clone. The J gene is TRBJ1-2, the V gene TRBV25-1; 7 positions match TRBD1. V shed 2 bases, J shed 5 bases, and the junction held 8 bases outside the gene matches. CDR1 and CDR2 (germline): MGHDK, SYGVNS. This CDR3 contains 15 residues. Written as DNA, the CDR3 is TGTGCCAGCAGTGAAATGGGCAGGGGGGATTATGGCTACACCTTC. Translated, it gives CASSEMGRGDYGYTF.

The count of this clone is one. The chain joins TRBV2 to TRBJ1-2, with D tentatively TRBD1 (6 bases). The CDR3 contains 13 residues. V lost 9 bases and J lost 4, with 15 bases in between. Germline V gene lookup returns CDR1 SNHLY and CDR2 FYNNEI. The CDR3 is CASAGERAYGYTF. The CDR3 DNA reads TGTGCCAGTGCAGGGGAGCGTGCCTATGGCTACACCTTC.

This chain joins TRBV6-1 and TRBJ2-2; no definite D call. V was trimmed by 11 bases and J by 0 bases, leaving 16 bases between them. The length of the CDR3 is 15 residues. Germline V gives CDR1 MNHNS, CDR2 SASEGT. The CDR3 DNA reads as TGTGCCTCCCGAACCGGGTCTCCGAACACCGGGGAGCTGTTTTTT. It translates to CASRTGSPNTGELFF.

This chain links TRBV5-1 with TRBJ2-1; 11 nucleotides match TRBD2. Germline assignment: CDR1 SGHRS and CDR2 YFSETQ. CDR3 length equals 16 residues. V lost 1 base to trimming and J lost 2 bases; unmatched junction nucleotides: 2. CDR3 sequence reads: CASSLTSGGTYNEQFF. The CDR3 region has the DNA TGCGCCAGCAGCTTGACTAGCGGGGGTACCTACAATGAGCAGTTCTTC.

This clone occurred once. The CDR3 reads CASSYSRTGHSEAFF. Here the CDR3 DNA reads TGTGCCAGCAGTTACAGTCGCACAGGGCATTCTGAAGCTTTCTTT. The rearrangement links TRBV6-5 to TRBJ1-1, with D perhaps TRBD1 (6 bases). V gave up 2 bases and J gave up 6 bases, with 16 bases separating them. Per the germline V gene, CDR1 is MNHEY and CDR2 is SVGAGI. This CDR3 has 15 amino acids.

V gene TRBV6-5 combines with J gene TRBJ1-4; 9 nucleotides line up with TRBD1. The ends lost 8 bases at V and 10 bases at J; junction bases unmatched: 8. The CDR3 is made up of 13 amino acids. Germline V gene data show CDR1 as MNHEY and CDR2 as SVGAGI. CDR3 loop: CASLAGQGGKLFF. The CDR3 DNA reads TGTGCCAGCTTGGCGGGACAGGGTGGAAAACTGTTTTTT.